A single sample gave rise to the 24 T cell receptor beta chains below, sequenced in a study of T cell repertoires in cytomegalovirus infection. TCRdb processed the reads anew with MiXCR; each CDR3 protein has one entry. The sample includes 90,000 to 120,000 distinct CDR3 sequences, more than 20% of them seen just once. The sequenced sample was CD8+ T cells from PBMCs. The source of these receptors is a human donor in good health (CMV status not recorded). Some clones in this sample may be carry-over from other donors' samples.

This chain uses TRBV25-1 with TRBJ1-2; D is perhaps TRBD1 (5 bases). Looked up from germline, CDR1 is MGHDK and CDR2 is SYGVNS. V was trimmed by 4 bases and J by 3 bases, leaving 12 bases between them. This CDR3 region has 14 residues. CDR3 nucleotide sequence: TGTGCCAGCAGTGCTATCCGGGGGTACTATGGCTACACCTTC. The encoded protein is CASSAIRGYYGYTF.

This clonotype appeared a few times. This chain links TRBV15 with TRBJ2-1, with 8 bases lining up with TRBD1. The V gene end was trimmed by 1 base and the J gene end by 4 bases; junction bases not matched to a gene: 3. Germline lookup yields CDR1 LNHNV and CDR2 YYDKDF (reference sequence). CDR3 size: 15 residues. CDR3 sequence: CATSRGDRSYNEQFF. The CDR3 DNA reads as TGTGCCACCAGCAGAGGGGACAGGAGTTACAATGAGCAGTTCTTC.

The rearrangement uses TRBV28 and TRBJ2-7; 9 bases line up with TRBD1. The V gene's germline CDR1 is MDHEN and CDR2 SYDVKM. Losses at the gene ends were 6 bases for V and 4 bases for J; bases not matched to a gene: 7. The CDR3 runs 14 residues. DNA of the CDR3: TGTGCCAGCAGGGAACAGGGGGCGTCGTACGAGCAGTACTTC. The encoded protein is CASREQGASYEQYF.

The CDR3 loop is CASSPGSVGLRGYTF. The CDR3 nucleotides are TGTGCCAGCAGTCCCGGATCCGTGGGTTTGAGGGGCTACACCTTC. The rearrangement uses TRBV27 and TRBJ1-2, with D unresolved. V lost 5 bases and J lost 8, with 21 bases in between. Germline loops: CDR1 MNHEY, CDR2 SMNVEV (reference sequence). CDR3 size: 15 residues.

This clonotype was observed a few times. The chain links TRBV7-9 to TRBJ2-3, with TRBD2 matching over 11 bases. V shed 2 bases and J 0 bases; nucleotides not matched to a gene: 10. This CDR3 region has 19 residues. CDR1 is SEHNR, CDR2 FQNEAQ, per germline (reference sequence). The CDR3 here is CASSLSSTSGSRSTDTQYF. DNA of the CDR3: TGTGCCAGCAGCTTATCGTCAACTAGCGGGAGTAGGAGCACAGATACGCAGTATTTT.

This clonotype was recorded at least ten times. The rearrangement uses TRBV5-6 and TRBJ2-7, with D perhaps assigned TRBD1 or TRBD2 (5 bases each). This CDR3 is 15 amino acids long. V lost 6 bases and J 3 bases, leaving 19 bases between the germline ends. CDR1 is SGHDT, CDR2 YYEEEE, per germline. The CDR3 DNA reads as TGTGCCAGCACTTTCGGAGGACAAGATTTCTACGAGCAGTACTTC. It codes for CASTFGGQDFYEQYF.

This clonotype was counted many times. This chain connects TRBV7-2 to TRBJ1-1; possible D gene TRBD1, 6 bases. The germline gives CDR1 SGHTA, CDR2 FQGNSA. Trimming left V 1 base short and J 0 bases short, with 18 bases between. This CDR3 contains 18 residues. This chain's CDR3 is CASSLVAPGDLMNTEAFF. The CDR3 DNA follows: TGTGCCAGCAGCTTAGTGGCCCCAGGGGACCTCATGAACACTGAAGCTTTCTTT.

A few counts support this clonotype. The chain links TRBV6-2 or TRBV6-3 to TRBJ1-5; 9 bases are a match to TRBD1. The germline CDR1 and CDR2 sequences are MNHEY and SVGEGT. J gave up 1 base and V 2 bases, and 6 bases lay outside the gene matches. The CDR3 runs to 17 residues. In nucleotides, the CDR3 is TGTGCCAGCAGTTACGAGATCGGACAGGGGAGCAATCAGCCCCAGCATTTT. Its protein product is CASSYEIGQGSNQPQHF.

This clonotype was counted between two and nine times. The CDR3 spells CASSSGLTEAFF. CDR3 in DNA: TGCGCCAGCAGCTCGGGGTTGACTGAAGCTTTCTTT. This chain joins TRBV5-1 and TRBJ1-1; D is ambiguous. V was clipped by 3 bases and J by 5 bases, with 8 bases between them. The CDR3 consists of 12 residues. Germline loops: CDR1 SGHRS, CDR2 YFSETQ.

V gene TRBV20-1 combines with J gene TRBJ2-1, with D perhaps matching TRBD2 (6 bases). The CDR3 totals 15 residues. The V and J ends lost 3 bases and 6 bases respectively, with 18 bases between them. In germline, CDR1 is DFQATT, CDR2 SNEGSKA (reference sequence). The CDR3 DNA sequence: TGCAGTGCTAGTTCCCCACGGGAGTTGGGCAATGAGCAGTTCTTC. Its translation is CSASSPRELGNEQFF.

About this clonotype itself: This may be a read error, as it is one base from a much larger clone. The rearrangement links TRBV7-2 to TRBJ2-7; D is unresolved. Germline loops: CDR1 SGHTA, CDR2 FQGNSA. V lost 3 bases and J 3 bases, leaving 9 bases between the germline ends. The CDR3 is made up of 13 amino acids. CDR3 sequence: CASSFGSDYEQYF. In DNA, the CDR3 is TGTGCCAGCAGCTTCGGGTCAGACTACGAGCAGTACTTC.

The CDR3 protein is CATSRGGDTQYF. In DNA form, the CDR3 reads TGTGCCACCAGCAGAGGGGGAGATACGCAGTATTTT. The rearrangement uses TRBV15 and TRBJ2-3; D gene ambiguous. The CDR3 covers 12 residues. Between the trimmed V and J ends, which lost 1 base and 5 bases, there was a span of 4 bases. Germline values: CDR1 LNHNV, CDR2 YYDKDF (reference sequence).

This clonotype was seen a few times. J is TRBJ1-5 and V is TRBV7-9; a possible D gene is TRBD1 (5 bases). The CDR3 loop spans 15 amino acids. Germline V gives CDR1 SEHNR, CDR2 FQNEAQ (reference sequence). Trimming removed 5 bases at V and 6 bases at J, with 17 bases between. CDR3 coding DNA: TGTGCCAGCAGCCCAGCGGGCGGGGCGGGTCAGCCCCAGCATTTT. Translated: CASSPAGGAGQPQHF. Full variable domain (outside the CDR3, taken from reference TRBV7-9 and TRBJ1-5): DTGVSQNPRHKITKRGQNVTFRCDPISEHNRLYWYRQTLGQGPEFLTYFQNEAQLEKSRLLSDRFSAERPKGSFSTLEIQRTEQGDSAMYLCASSPAGGAGQPQHFGDGTRLSIL.

This chain connects TRBV20-1 to TRBJ1-1; no reliable D call. This CDR3 spans 11 amino acids. CDR1 and CDR2 from the germline V gene are DFQATT and SNEGSKA (reference sequence). The DNA of the CDR3 is TGCAGCCCGATAAAGAACACTGAAGCTTTCTTT. Encoded protein: CSPIKNTEAFF.

J is TRBJ1-5 and V is TRBV20-1; tentative D call: TRBD1 (6 bases). Germline V gene lookup returns CDR1 DFQATT and CDR2 SNEGSKA (reference sequence). V lost 1 base and J 4 bases, leaving 14 bases between the germline ends. This CDR3 has 15 amino acids. The CDR3 protein is CSARGWTQGNQPQHF. The CDR3 nucleotides are TGCAGTGCTAGAGGTTGGACCCAGGGGAATCAGCCCCAGCATTTT.

V and J are TRBV28 and TRBJ2-6; D gene ambiguous. Per the germline V gene, CDR1 is MDHEN and CDR2 is SYDVKM. The CDR3 totals 16 residues. Trimming left V 7 bases short and J 0 bases short, with 13 bases between. The DNA of the CDR3 is TGTGCCAGCACCGCAAACACCCACTCTGGGGCCAACGTCCTGACTTTC. Amino acid sequence: CASTANTHSGANVLTF.

In this sample, this clonotype turned up a few times. The gene calls are TRBV6-5 and TRBJ2-5; maybe TRBD1 (6 bases). Per germline, CDR1 MNHEY and CDR2 SVGAGI. V was pared by 4 bases and J by 2 bases, with 8 bases between. The CDR3 spans 13 residues. The CDR3 nucleotides read TGTGCCAGCAGTTGGACAGTGCAAGAGACCCAGTACTTC. It codes for CASSWTVQETQYF.

This clonotype was detected many times. The chain links TRBV7-8 to TRBJ2-1; tentative D call: TRBD2 (7 bases). Germline V CDR1 and CDR2: SGHVS, FQNEAQ. The V gene lost 7 bases and the J gene lost 9 bases, with 16 bases spanning the gap. The CDR3 consists of 13 residues. The CDR3 loop is CASTPGGTGEQFF. The CDR3, as DNA: TGTGCCAGCACCCCGGGGGGCACAGGTGAGCAGTTCTTC.

This clonotype has at least ten counts. The genes are TRBV19 and TRBJ2-1; D may be TRBD2 (7 bases). Germline-derived CDR1 and CDR2 are LNHDA and SQIVND (reference sequence). Trimming removed 5 bases from V and 10 bases from J, with 24 bases in between. The CDR3 is made up of 16 amino acids. The CDR3 coding sequence is TGTGCCAGTAGTCGGGGAAGGGGGGGTGTAACGGAGGAGCAGTTCTTC. It is translated as CASSRGRGGVTEEQFF.

This clonotype was counted many times. The rearrangement links TRBV7-2 to TRBJ1-2; D is possibly TRBD1 (5 bases). The CDR3 has 14 residues. Trimming took 2 bases from V and 7 from J, leaving 14 bases between them. Germline V gives CDR1 SGHTA, CDR2 FQGNSA. Written as DNA, the CDR3 is TGTGCCAGCAGCTTATCCGGGACGGTGGGTGGCTACACCTTC. This codes for CASSLSGTVGGYTF. The whole variable domain, remainder taken from reference TRBV7-2 and TRBJ1-2, is GAGVSQSPSNKVTEKGKDVELRCDPISGHTALYWYRQSLGQGLEFLIYFQGNSAPDKSGLPSDRFSAERTGGSVSTLTIQRTQQEDSAVYLCASSLSGTVGGYTFGSGTRLTVV.

This clonotype was seen more than once but under ten times. The chain carries TRBV6-5 and TRBJ2-1, with a tentative D call TRBD2 (6 bases). V gave up 5 bases and J gave up 0 bases, with 20 bases separating them. CDR1 MNHEY and CDR2 SVGAGI come from the germline V gene. This CDR3 has 18 residues. The CDR3 coding sequence is TGTGCCAGCAGTGGGGAGGCTGTTGCTCAAAGCTCCTACAATGAGCAGTTCTTC. This translates into CASSGEAVAQSSYNEQFF.

This clonotype has at least ten counts. The CDR3 DNA is TGTGCCAGCAACGCTCGAGAAAAACCCTACGAGCAGTACTTC. Residues: CASNAREKPYEQYF. The J gene is TRBJ2-7, the V gene TRBV7-2; the D is unclear. CDR1 and CDR2 from the germline V gene are SGHTA and FQGNSA. CDR3 length: 14 amino acids. With 7 bases removed from V and 2 bases from J, the gap between germline ends came to 15 bases.

J is TRBJ1-1 and V is TRBV5-6, with TRBD1 matching 10 bases. Trimming took 4 bases from V and 5 from J; bases not matched to a gene: 8. This CDR3 contains 15 residues. Germline V gene lookup returns CDR1 SGHDT and CDR2 YYEEEE. CDR3: CASSPWTGGRTEAFF. CDR3 bases: TGTGCCAGCAGCCCCTGGACAGGGGGTAGGACTGAAGCTTTCTTT.

This clonotype appeared a few times. The chain carries TRBV4-2 and TRBJ1-1; D unresolved. Trimming removed 4 bases at V and 1 base at J, with 13 bases between. The CDR3 covers 15 residues. Germline V gene data show CDR1 as LGHNA and CDR2 as YNFKEQ. CDR3 sequence reads: CASSPRPGPNTEAFF. The CDR3 region has the DNA TGTGCCAGCAGCCCCCGACCGGGCCCGAACACTGAAGCTTTCTTT.